This T cell receptor (beta chain) was observed in a study of Ad26.COV2.S vaccination and SARS-CoV-2 variants. Whole-study findings and limits: Similar non-spike TCR breadth was seen in vaccine and placebo recipients. Reported findings describe substantial breadth in spike-specific CD8+ and CD4+ T cell responses following vaccination.

Regarding treatment: some 19 received Ad26.COV2.S at low or high dose, single or two shots; a few received placebo; per-sample allocation not given. Each sample was drawn 63 days after the first injection (of vaccine or placebo). As its vector, the vaccine had Ad26, which expressed Wuhan-strain SARS-CoV-2 spike. Data came from immunoSEQ multiplex PCR; TCRdb stores just in-frame clones and leaves some out. The repertoire holds a few hundred thousand clones, with approximately 87% as singletons. About this clone: Its antigen is undetermined.

Germline V CDR1 and CDR2: MNHEY, SVGEGT. V was pared by 4 bases and J by 15 bases, with 5 bases of the junction left unmatched. The CDR3 sequence is 12 residues long. The starting material was peripheral blood, obtained in a trial of Ad26.COV2.S vaccine versus placebo. The rearrangement links TRBV6-2 or TRBV6-3 to TRBJ2-3, with TRBD1 matching 12 bases. The sequence came from a person between 18 and 59 years old who received the Ad26.COV2.S COVID-19 vaccine or a placebo. CDR3 coding DNA: TGTGCCAGCAGTTGGGACAGGGGGCATCTCTATTTT. Protein product: CASSWDRGHLYF.